This is a list of T cell receptor beta chains from one sample in a study of T cell repertoires in cytomegalovirus infection. Using its own MiXCR run on the reads, TCRdb lists one record per CDR3 protein. The top ten hold roughly 50% of the sample, which has approximately 600,000 distinct CDR3 sequences, roughly 42% seen once. No antigen has been identified for these receptors. The specimen was cultured PBMCs, collected from culture after CMV antigen stimulation. Receptor source: a human donor in good health (CMV status not recorded). Some clones in this sample may be carry-over from other donors' samples. Both conserved end residues are part of each CDR3. A D gene is named only where the DNA matches it firmly. A row's size may be missing; if present it is once, few, many or a size class.

D gene,V gene,clone size,J gene,CDR3 DNA,CDR3 protein
TRBD2,TRBV11-1,.,TRBJ2-1,TGTGCCAGCAGAAGGAGACTAGCGGGAGAAGGGGGTACTGACAATGAGCAGTTCTTC,CASRRRLAGEGGTDNEQFF
TRBD2,TRBV7-2,.,TRBJ2-1,TGTGCCAGCAGCCTCGGGGGGGCGAGTGCCTACAATGAGCAGTTCTTC,CASSLGGASAYNEQFF
TRBD1,TRBV2,.,TRBJ2-5,TGTGCCAGCAGATCTAGGGGGCTGGAGACCCAGTACTTC,CASRSRGLETQYF
.,TRBV6-1,.,TRBJ2-1,TGTGCCAGCAGCCCATCGCCGGGGCGCTACAATGAGCAGTTCTTC,CASSPSPGRYNEQFF
.,TRBV27,.,TRBJ1-2,TGTGCCAGCAGTTTAAAGGGGACGGCCTTGGGATACACCTTC,CASSLKGTALGYTF
.,TRBV7-2,few,TRBJ1-5,TGTGCCAGCAGCTTAGGGGGGGCAGTTCAGCCCCAGCATTTT,CASSLGGAVQPQHF
TRBD1,TRBV18,many,TRBJ2-4,TGTGCCAGCTCACCATACAGGGGGCTAGGCAAAAACATTCAGTACTTC,CASSPYRGLGKNIQYF
TRBD2,TRBV7-9,.,TRBJ2-3,TGTGCCAGCAGCACAATATACGGACGACTAGCGGGAGGAGATACGCAGTATTTT,CASSTIYGRLAGGDTQYF
.,TRBV7-2,few,TRBJ1-6,TGTGCCAGCAGCTTAGAGACTTCACCCCTCCACTTT,CASSLETSPLHF
TRBD1,TRBV6-1,few,TRBJ1-5,TGTGCCAGCACGACAGGGCCAGATCAGCCCCAGCATTTT,CASTTGPDQPQHF
.,TRBV5-5,.,TRBJ2-3,TGTGCCAGCAGCTTGGAGGCAGGGTCGGATACGCAGTATTTT,CASSLEAGSDTQYF
.,TRBV19,.,TRBJ1-1,TGTGCCAGTAGTATTAACAGACGGCTGAACACTGAAGCTTTCTTT,CASSINRRLNTEAFF
TRBD2,TRBV7-2,many,TRBJ2-7,TGTGCCAGCAGCCTCGGACTAGCAGGCCGGGAGCAGTACTTC,CASSLGLAGREQYF
.,TRBV7-9,.,TRBJ2-7,TGTGCCAGCAGCCCTAAGGAGGGGTACGGCTACGAGCAGTACTTC,CASSPKEGYGYEQYF
TRBD1,TRBV4-2,few,TRBJ1-1,TGTGCCAGCAGCCTGACCCGGGCATTACTACAGGGGGCTTTCTTT,CASSLTRALLQGAFF
TRBD2,TRBV7-8,many,TRBJ2-1,TGTGCCAGCAGCTTAGACGGACTAGCCGTCGATGAGCAGTTCTTC,CASSLDGLAVDEQFF
TRBD2,TRBV6-8,.,TRBJ2-5,TGTGCCAGCAGTCTACTAGCGGGAGGGCTCTCTGGGGAGACCCAGTACTTC,CASSLLAGGLSGETQYF
.,TRBV27,.,TRBJ2-7,TGTGCCAGCAGTAGATCGACAGTTCTAATCGGCTACGAGCAGTACTTC,CASSRSTVLIGYEQYF
.,TRBV29-1,once,TRBJ2-1,TGCAGCGTTGAAGATAGGGGGGTAAGCTACAATGAGCAGTTCTTC,CSVEDRGVSYNEQFF
.,TRBV10-2,.,TRBJ2-7,TGCGCCAGCAGTGTCAGCGGACCCTACGAGCAGTACTTC,CASSVSGPYEQYF
TRBD2,TRBV7-2,few,TRBJ2-3,TGTGCCAGCAGCCCGTCGCGGGAGTCAACAGATACGCAGTATTTT,CASSPSRESTDTQYF
.,TRBV12-3/TRBV12-4,few,TRBJ2-2,TGTGCCAGCAGTGACAGGACCGGGGAGCTGTTTTTT,CASSDRTGELFF
.,TRBV20-1,.,TRBJ2-1,TGCAGTGCTAGAGATCGGGCCCATATCTACAATGAGCAGTTCTTC,CSARDRAHIYNEQFF
TRBD1,TRBV7-6,.,TRBJ1-2,TGTGCCAGCAGCCCCTTGGACAGGGTAGTGTATGGCTACACCTTC,CASSPLDRVVYGYTF
.,TRBV12-3/TRBV12-4,.,TRBJ1-4,TGTGCCAGCAGCTTCTCAGGGGCCACGGGTGAAAAACTGTTTTTT,CASSFSGATGEKLFF
.,TRBV7-2,.,TRBJ2-1,TGTGCCAGCAGCTTAGGAGGGCCAACCGATGAGCAGTTCTTC,CASSLGGPTDEQFF
.,TRBV12-3/TRBV12-4,.,TRBJ2-5,TGTGCCAGCAACGATGGGGGGCCAGAGACCCAGTACTTC,CASNDGGPETQYF
TRBD2,TRBV7-9,.,TRBJ2-3,TGTGCCAGCAGCTTAGTCCTAGCGGGGGTACATACGCAGTATTTT,CASSLVLAGVHTQYF
TRBD2,TRBV2,.,TRBJ2-1,TGTGCCAGCAGTGTCGAACTAGCGGGCGCGTACAATGAGCAGTTCTTC,CASSVELAGAYNEQFF
TRBD1,TRBV2,few,TRBJ1-1,TGTGCCAGCAGGGCAGGGGGGGAAGCTTTCTTT,CASRAGGEAFF
.,TRBV7-9,many,TRBJ2-2,TGTGCCAGCAGCTTACTTCTAGCCGGGGAGCTGTTTTTT,CASSLLLAGELFF
.,TRBV7-6,.,TRBJ2-3,TGTGCCAGCAGCTTAGTTGCGAGGGAAGGGACAGATACGCAGTATTTT,CASSLVAREGTDTQYF
TRBD1,TRBV10-3,once,TRBJ2-7,TGTGCCATCAACACCGGGACAGATCACGAGCAGTACTTC,CAINTGTDHEQYF
.,TRBV7-9,.,TRBJ2-7,TGTGCCAGCAGAGGACGGGGCTCCTACGAGCAGTACTTC,CASRGRGSYEQYF
.,TRBV6-5,.,TRBJ2-4,TGTGCCAGCAGTTACTCGTCGGGTCTAGCCAAAAACATTCAGTACTTC,CASSYSSGLAKNIQYF
.,TRBV5-6,few,TRBJ1-1,TGTGCCAGCAGCTTCCTCAGGGGAGGGACTGAAGCTTTCTTT,CASSFLRGGTEAFF
.,TRBV6-2/TRBV6-3,few,TRBJ2-5,TGTGCCAGCAGAATCACTAGTGGTGTGGCGACCCAGTACTTC,CASRITSGVATQYF
TRBD1,TRBV5-4,.,TRBJ2-7,TGTGCCAGCAGCCGTGACCCGGGACAGGGCCCCTACGAGCAGTACTTC,CASSRDPGQGPYEQYF
TRBD1,TRBV6-6,.,TRBJ2-1,TGTGCCAGCACCTCGACGGACAGGGGCCAGGATGAGCAGTTCTTC,CASTSTDRGQDEQFF
.,TRBV20-1,.,TRBJ2-1,TGCAGTGCCGTCGTATCCGGCGTTGAGCAGTTCTTC,CSAVVSGVEQFF
.,TRBV7-6,many,TRBJ1-5,TGTGCCAGCAGCTTAGCATTTACGAATCAGCCCCAGCATTTT,CASSLAFTNQPQHF
.,TRBV20-1,few,TRBJ2-5,TGCAGTGCTAGAGGCATGGGAGGGACCCAGTACTTC,CSARGMGGTQYF